This T cell receptor beta chain was observed in a study of beta chain features in type 1 diabetes (dated by TCRdb to 2017 to 2018). For the study in its entirety: No differences in mean age, gender distribution, total cell number or subset yield were found between patients and healthy donors. In the study, TCRB repertoires of sorted circulating CD4+ T cell subsets from recently diagnosed type 1 diabetes patients were compared with those of matched healthy donors. Regulatory and stem cell-like memory subsets were isolated from only 8 patients and roughly eight healthy donors, whereas naive and central memory subsets came from all 30 or so donors. A total of 90 million to 130 million sorted cells were examined across all samples, and a strong correlation was observed between cell number per subset and RNA yield.

Each donor gave one peripheral blood draw, roughly 120 mL on average, collected into heparinised tubes. A BD FACSAria II and a panel including CD45RO, CCR7, CD25, CD127, CD95 and CD27 were used to sort naive, central memory, regulatory and stem cell-like memory CD4+ T cells. A purity above 98% was achieved for all sorted populations. PBMCs were separated immediately by Lymphoprep density gradient centrifugation and were stained directly, without being cultured. To minimize batch effects, samples were stained and sorted in pairs, one healthy donor with one patient per experiment. The CDR3 runs 16 amino acids, cysteine and phenylalanine included. The entry retains the CDR3 DNA only, 48 bases that are in frame from base 1. The germline V gene supplies CDR1 SGDLS and CDR2 YYNGEE. As for this clone: Its antigen is unknown. No much larger clone is present one base from it, and per-base qualities are unavailable.

The entire amount of isolated RNA was reverse transcribed using the High Capacity cDNA Reverse Transcription Kit, so the sequenced TCRB transcripts were expressed ones. For stem cell-like memory T cell samples, survey-depth immunoSEQ sequencing was used, averaging about 930,000 total reads per sample. Sorted cells were lysed in RLT buffer, and RNA was extracted using DNase-treated RNeasy Micro or Mini kits according to cell number. To prevent cross-contamination, each cell subset was processed individually, whereas patient and healthy donor samples were processed jointly. The immunoSEQ multiplex PCR was used to amplify TCRB sequences from cDNA, yielding 87-bp fragments that span the CDR3 region. Sequencing of the amplicons was performed on the Illumina HiSeq platform. The published analysis was carried out like this. PCR bias was corrected computationally using synthetic template baselines, and reads within Hamming distance 2 were collapsed, with unmergeable singletons discarded. Reads were aligned to IMGT to assign V, D and J genes, CDR3 length, and insertions or deletions at six rearrangement sites. Clonotype counts were normalized to sorted cell number within each subset before computing true diversity and Gini coefficients with the tcR R package. The overlap coefficient, calculated on TCRB nucleotide sequences, was used to quantify repertoire sharing. Held by TCRdb, this immuneACCESS table contains in-frame sequences only and omits some clones. Under half of the omission traces to an unresolved V gene where checked; the cause of the rest is unknown. V, J and clone size reflect that table, while D and trimming were determined from the DNA. Within this sample are 10,000 to 15,000 clones, with approximately 47% of them counted one time only. The ten largest account for over 0.95% of the sample.

General conclusions and limits of the study: Shorter templates might be favored by PCR, yet because patient and control samples were amplified and corrected together, any such skew would affect both groups equally. The naive, central memory and regulatory TCRB repertoires appeared to resemble one another more closely among patients than among healthy donors. Patients with type 1 diabetes made fewer insertions and deleted more nucleotides at VDJ recombination sites, implying thymic rearrangement abnormalities. Because cDNA was sequenced instead of genomic DNA, activated cells with high expression could be over-represented, although the groups did not differ in activation or CD3 levels. A moderate but significant shortening of TCRB CDR3 length was observed in type 1 diabetes patients in all four CD4+ subsets. HLA sub-analyses involved small numbers of individuals, so any influence of HLA type on TCRB rearrangement remained unresolved.

The chain couples TRBV9 to TRBJ2-7; TRBD2 agrees with 8 junctional bases. Near its end, the DNA agrees better with TRBJ2-1, so the J call may be wrong. Sequenced: stem cell memory CD4+ T cells from blood. Taken with the paper, the label for cell subset or site translates to: stem cell-like memory CD4+ T cells. This sequence originates from a man in his late teens or twenties in good health. The DNA sequence is as follows: TGTGCCAGCAGCGATATAGCGGGGTTCTCCTACAATGAGCAGTTCTTC. The resulting protein is CASSDIAGFSYNEQFF.